A selection of T cell receptor beta chains follows, all from one sample in a study of T cell responses to AZD1222 COVID-19 vaccine. Here immunoSEQ multiplex PCR was the method, and the copy in TCRdb shows in-frame clones only, minus some. The table has about 160,000 clones, 75% to 95% seen once. The specimen comprised peripheral blood, sampled 28 days after the second AZD1222 dose. These receptors originate from an adult who received the AZD1222 COVID-19 vaccine. Each CDR3 is given with its conserved first and last residue. A D gene is named only where the DNA matches it firmly. A clone size is listed for some rows: how often the clone was seen (once, few, many), or a class if it is expanded.

>TRBJ2-1|18|TRBD2|.|TRBV3-1/TRBV3-2
TGTGCCAGCAGCCACTCCGGGAGCGGGAGGGGGGCATACAATGAGCAGTTCTTC
CASSHSGSGRGAYNEQFF
>TRBJ2-1|13|.|.|TRBV7-9
TGTGCCAGCAGCTTAGATACCGCTAATGAGCAGTTCTTC
CASSLDTANEQFF
>TRBJ2-7|16|.|.|TRBV6-1
TGTGCCAGCAGTGGGCCGGTAGAGCGGGCCTCCTACGAGCAGTACTTC
CASSGPVERASYEQYF
>TRBJ2-1|18|TRBD2|.|TRBV9
TGTGCCAGCAGCCGGGGACTAGCGGGAGGGTCGCCCTACAATGAGCAGTTCTTC
CASSRGLAGGSPYNEQFF
>TRBJ2-1|15|.|.|TRBV11-1
TGTGCCAGCAGCCGTCTCGAGGGGGGCTACAATGAGCAGTTCTTC
CASSRLEGGYNEQFF
>TRBJ2-3|16|TRBD2|.|TRBV5-1
TGCGCCAGCAGCCAAAGACTAGCGGGAGGTATGGATACGCAGTATTTT
CASSQRLAGGMDTQYF
>TRBJ2-7|14|TRBD1|.|TRBV3-1/TRBV3-2
TGTGCCAGCAGGGCGACAGGGGCAACCTACGAGCAGTACTTC
CASRATGATYEQYF
>TRBJ2-1|14|.|.|TRBV28
TGTGCCAGCATAGCCCTTGGGGGGTCGTATGAGCAGTTCTTC
CASIALGGSYEQFF
>TRBJ2-1|15|.|.|TRBV6-2/TRBV6-3
TGTGCCAGCAGTTACACCTTGGGCTCCTACAATGAGCAGTTCTTC
CASSYTLGSYNEQFF
>TRBJ1-1|17|TRBD1|once|TRBV6-7
TGTGCCAGCAGTTACTCCTATGGACAGGGGGAGGACACTGAAGCTTTCTTT
CASSYSYGQGEDTEAFF
>TRBJ2-2|16|.|.|TRBV7-8
TGTGCCAGCAGCTTAGCCGTCGCAGGAGACACCGGGGAGCTGTTTTTT
CASSLAVAGDTGELFF
>TRBJ1-1|15|.|.|TRBV13
TGTGCCAGCAGCATAGAAGCAGGGGAGTACACTGAAGCTTTCTTT
CASSIEAGEYTEAFF
>TRBJ1-2|13|.|.|TRBV6-5
TGTGCCAGCAGTCCACAGGGAGACTATGGCTACACCTTC
CASSPQGDYGYTF
>TRBJ2-7|14|TRBD2|once|TRBV5-6
TGTGCCAGCAGCCAAGCGGGAGCACCCTACGAGCAGTACTTC
CASSQAGAPYEQYF
>TRBJ1-1|13|.|.|TRBV14
TGTGCCAGCAGCCAAGGACGCGCGATAGGAGCTTTCTTT
CASSQGRAIGAFF
>TRBJ1-1|13|.|.|TRBV19
TGTGCCAGTAGGTCGATCACTCCAGGGGAAGCTTTCTTT
CASRSITPGEAFF